In its sample, the clone carrying this T cell receptor beta chain was seen a few times. The antigen remains unidentified. These data are taken from a study of vaccination and CD4 T cells after COVID-19. Study background: Post-COVID specimens were obtained a median approximately 95 days after diagnosis (range 35 to 161). Timing of post-vaccine sample collection was a median 72 days after dose two, with a range of 14 to 241.

Findings and caveats of the study: Convalescent patients' clones that were vaccine-specific were spike mono-reactive in 304 of 307 cases.

Oncomine TCR Beta short-read sequencing was applied to DNA from cultured CD4+ T cells. Each CDR3 protein is one row after TCRdb ran MiXCR on the PCR reads. This table has over 2,500 distinct CDR3 sequences, 24% appearing once. Germline trimming cut 4 bases from V and 6 bases from J; bases unmatched to any gene: 7. This CDR3 is 15 amino acids long. Germline CDR1 MNHNS, CDR2 SASEGT. Treatment in this sample: 10-day PBMC culture with coronavirus spike peptide pools or control peptides (ViraFEST assay). T cells were expanded with peptide pools, and expanded clonotypes were identified by TCR sequencing. The material was CD4+ T cells from blood, cultured in vitro, obtained after SARS-CoV-2 vaccination. V and J are TRBV6-1 and TRBJ2-1; TRBD2 agrees at 9 bases. The receptor's source is a human donor who had recovered from COVID-19. The CDR3 here is CASSGPASGTNEQFF. For the CDR3, the DNA is TGTGCCAGCAGTGGACCGGCTAGCGGGACCAATGAGCAGTTCTTC.